A selection of T cell receptor beta chains follows, all from one sample in a study of cytomegalovirus exposure and HLA in healthy donors. Using immunoSEQ multiplex PCR, the repertoire was profiled, and TCRdb retains in-frame clones only, with some absent. The repertoire holds 130,000 to 150,000 clones, with about 75% as singletons. Material for sequencing was PBMCs. These receptors were obtained from a man aged 18 to 29 in good health and CMV-seronegative. The CDR3 runs from the conserved cysteine through the conserved F or W. A D gene is named only where the DNA matches it firmly. Where a row states a size, it is once, few, many or the class of an expanded clone; other rows omit it.

size: -; J: TRBJ2-1; V: TRBV19; D: -; DNA: TGTGCCAGTAGTATGCAGGGGATCTCCTACAATGAGCAGTTCTTC; CDR3: CASSMQGISYNEQFF
size: -; J: TRBJ1-2; V: TRBV6-5; D: TRBD1; DNA: TGTGCCAGCAGTTATGGGACAGGGACGTATGGCTACACCTTC; CDR3: CASSYGTGTYGYTF
size: -; J: TRBJ2-3; V: TRBV10-1; D: TRBD1; DNA: TGCGCCAGCAGTGAGGCTGGGACAGGAAAGCCCACAGATACGCAGTATTTT; CDR3: CASSEAGTGKPTDTQYF
size: -; J: TRBJ2-3; V: TRBV9; D: TRBD1; DNA: TGTGCCAGCAGCGGCGGACAGGCTCGAACAGATACGCAGTATTTT; CDR3: CASSGGQARTDTQYF
size: -; J: TRBJ2-7; V: TRBV19; D: -; DNA: TGTGCCAGTCACCCTATTGGCGGGGTGTCCTTTCACGAGCAGTACTTC; CDR3: CASHPIGGVSFHEQYF
size: -; J: TRBJ2-1; V: TRBV11-3; D: TRBD2; DNA: TGTGCCAGCAGCCGGCGGGGGGGCGGCAATGAGCAGTTCTTC; CDR3: CASSRRGGGNEQFF
size: -; J: TRBJ1-4; V: TRBV5-1; D: TRBD1; DNA: TGCGCCAGCAGCTTGGGACAGGGACTCGAAAAACTGTTTTTT; CDR3: CASSLGQGLEKLFF
size: few; J: TRBJ1-1; V: TRBV19; D: TRBD1; DNA: TGTGCCAGCCAGAGGGACAGGGGTGGCACTGAAGCTTTCTTT; CDR3: CASQRDRGGTEAFF
size: -; J: TRBJ2-7; V: TRBV4-1; D: TRBD2; DNA: TGCGCCAGCAGCCGAGGGACTAGCACCGAGCAGTACTTC; CDR3: CASSRGTSTEQYF
size: -; J: TRBJ1-2; V: TRBV9; D: -; DNA: TGTGCCAGCAGCGTCGGGAGCTATGGCTACACCTTC; CDR3: CASSVGSYGYTF
size: -; J: TRBJ1-4; V: TRBV7-6; D: TRBD1; DNA: TGTGCCAGCAGCCCTCAAGGGACAGGGACTAATGAAAAACTGTTTTTT; CDR3: CASSPQGTGTNEKLFF